This T cell receptor (beta chain) was captured by sequencing in a study of blood T cell repertoires in COVID-19 (dated by TCRdb to about 2020). With respect to the entire study: Collaborator samples came from the United States, Italy and Spain and covered acute and convalescent phases of COVID-19. The material from the prospective study consisted of cDNA or gDNA derived from T cells, B-cell-depleted T cells, or PBMCs. The dataset comprised deeply sampled blood TCRbeta repertoires from subjects exposed to, actively infected with, or recovered from COVID-19. The repertoires were released in a freely available public database meant as a resource for research on the immune response to SARS-CoV-2. The samples were drawn from the first 160 participants of the ongoing ImmuneRACE study and from 950 to 1,500 subjects provided by 6 global collaborators. The sample metadata nearly always contained a de-identified subject ID, COVID-19 status, age in years and sex. Where HLA class I and class II types were available, the types were taken from metadata supplied by the sample provider, not from assay-based typing. Study-level results and caveats: How much clinical and demographic metadata was included differed by source and by participant, and the metadata was provided uncurated.

The immunoSEQ Assay, a bias-controlled multiplex PCR, was used to amplify TCRbeta CDR3 regions from genomic DNA. In the original analysis: The number of nucleated cells in each sample was estimated by amplification of reference gene primers within the assay. To quantify the absolute abundance of each unique TCRbeta CDR3 rearrangement, sequence reads were collapsed and filtered. For each sample, productive Simpson clonality was calculated as the square root of Simpson's diversity index over productive rearrangements. Here the immuneACCESS table is served through TCRdb, limited to in-frame sequences with V and J called. Missing clones are a known gap in these copies; in checked studies unresolved V genes cover under half, and the rest lacks a known reason. V and J calls and clone size are as listed in that table; D and trimming were resolved from the DNA. The sample has about 250,000 clones on record, approximately 80% of them singletons. The ten most abundant clones make up 4.5% to 6% of the sample.

Trimming leaves V shorter by 7 bases and J shorter by 16 bases, with the junction holding 19 bases beyond the gene matches. From a lookup of the germline V gene, CDR1 and CDR2 are MNHEY and SVGAGI. The CDR3, from cysteine to phenylalanine, totals 14 residues. CDR3 DNA only is kept here, 42 bases in frame from base 1. A word on this clone: Its antigen is currently not known. Nothing much larger sits one base from this clone, and base qualities are not available.

Each collaborating institution followed its own protocols to collect whole blood in K2EDTA tubes. For TCRbeta analysis, collaborators shipped samples as frozen whole blood, isolated PBMCs, or DNA extracted from either of those sample types. This sequence was found in a woman older than 75 with active or convalescent COVID-19. The V and J genes are TRBV6-5 and TRBJ2-1; 7 nucleotides in the junction match TRBD2. Sequenced sample: peripheral blood. The DNA sequence is TGTGCCAGCAATAAGGATGGGGCGGCGGGAGTCGCTTTCTTC. This sequence encodes CASNKDGAAGVAFF.